Below, 5 T cell receptor beta chains from the same sample are listed, as sequenced in a study of siplizumab effects on memory and regulatory T cells. Profiling relied on immunoSEQ multiplex PCR, and the TCRdb table lists in-frame clones only, not all of them. The sample lists 37,000 or so clones; about 90% were seen once. Sequencing used naive CD4+ T cells sorted from blood. These receptors originate from a human donor in good health.

The chain couples TRBV9 to TRBJ2-1; 9 bases match TRBD2. The V and J ends lost 6 bases and 1 base, in that order; junction bases with no gene match: 23. Per the germline V gene, CDR1 is SGDLS and CDR2 is YYNGEE. The CDR3 runs to 21 residues. CDR3 region: CASTSRLVGAGGRESYNEQFF. The CDR3 nucleotides are TGTGCCAGCACCAGTCGCCTGGTCGGTGCGGGAGGGAGGGAATCCTACAATGAGCAGTTCTTC.

This clone was recorded only once. The chain has TRBV7-9 and TRBJ2-5; unclear D gene. The CDR3 consists of 11 residues. Trimming removed 5 bases at V and 1 base at J, with 2 bases between. Germline CDR1 SEHNR, CDR2 FQNEAQ (reference sequence). DNA of the CDR3: TGTGCCAGCAGCCCCCAAGAGACCCAGTACTTC. Its protein is CASSPQETQYF. The variable domain in full, with the rest retrieved from reference TRBV7-9 and TRBJ2-5, is DTGVSQNPRHKITKRGQNVTFRCDPISEHNRLYWYRQTLGQGPEFLTYFQNEAQLEKSRLLSDRFSAERPKGSFSTLEIQRTEQGDSAMYLCASSPQETQYFGPGTRLLVL.

The CDR3 loop is CASRTGLDYEQYF. The CDR3 nucleotides are TGTGCCAGCAGGACGGGCCTGGACTACGAGCAGTACTTC. V usage is TRBV6-5 and J usage is TRBJ2-7; no firm D call. Germline V gives CDR1 MNHEY, CDR2 SVGAGI. Trimming took off 6 bases at V and 3 bases at J, with 12 bases between the two ends. This CDR3 spans 13 amino acids.

This chain joins TRBV7-2 and TRBJ2-1; 13 bases line up with TRBD2. The V and J ends lost 5 bases and 6 bases, in that order; junction bases with no gene match: 4. CDR3 size: 15 residues. CDR1 SGHTA and CDR2 FQGNSA come from the germline V gene. Here the CDR3 DNA reads TGTGCCAGCAGCCTTAGACTAGCGGGAGGCAATGAGCAGTTCTTC. This translates into CASSLRLAGGNEQFF.

The J gene is TRBJ2-7, the V gene TRBV5-4; maybe TRBD2 (6 bases). Germline V gene data show CDR1 as SGHNT and CDR2 as YYREEE (reference sequence). This CDR3 region has 14 residues. The V end lost 0 bases, the J end lost 5 bases, and 12 bases lay between the germline ends. The chain's CDR3 is CASSLVGGLDEQYF. As DNA, the CDR3 is TGTGCCAGCAGCTTGGTCGGGGGTCTCGACGAGCAGTACTTC.